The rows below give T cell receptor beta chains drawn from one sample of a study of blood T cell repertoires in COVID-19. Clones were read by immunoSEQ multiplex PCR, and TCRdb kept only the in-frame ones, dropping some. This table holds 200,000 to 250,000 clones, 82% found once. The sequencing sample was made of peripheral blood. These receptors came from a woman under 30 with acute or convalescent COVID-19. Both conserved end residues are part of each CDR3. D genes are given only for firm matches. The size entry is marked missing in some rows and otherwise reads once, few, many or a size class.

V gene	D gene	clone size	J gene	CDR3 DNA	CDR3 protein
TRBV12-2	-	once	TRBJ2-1	TGTGCAAGTCGCTTAGCACTAGCGGGAGGGCCAGACAATGAGCAGTTCTTC	CASRLALAGGPDNEQFF
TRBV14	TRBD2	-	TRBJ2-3	TGTGCCAGCAGCCCACCAGAAGAAGCGGGGGTACACACAGATACGCAGTATTTT	CASSPPEEAGVHTDTQYF
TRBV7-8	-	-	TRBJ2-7	TGTGCCAGCAGCCCCCTACGGTCCTACGAGCAGTACTTC	CASSPLRSYEQYF
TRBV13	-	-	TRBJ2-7	TGTGCCAGCAGCTTGCGGACCTACGAGCAGTACTTC	CASSLRTYEQYF
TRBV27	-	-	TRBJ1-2	TGTGCCAGCAGTTTTCGGGGGGGCGTGAACTATGGCTACACCTTC	CASSFRGGVNYGYTF
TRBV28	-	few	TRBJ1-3	TGTGCCAGCACCCTGGAGGGGTTGGCTGGAAACACCATATATTTT	CASTLEGLAGNTIYF
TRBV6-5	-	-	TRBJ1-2	TGTGCCAGCAGTTACGGGGCGTATGGCTACACCTTC	CASSYGAYGYTF
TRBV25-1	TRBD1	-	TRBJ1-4	TGTGCCAGCAGTGGACAGGGAATGGCTGAAGCTAATGAAAAACTGTTTTTT	CASSGQGMAEANEKLFF
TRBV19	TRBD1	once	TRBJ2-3	TGTGCCAGTAGTGGTCAAACAGGGGGGAGTACGCAGTATTTT	CASSGQTGGSTQYF
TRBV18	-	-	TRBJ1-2	TGTGCCAGCTCACCACTCGATGGCAGGGCCCTCTATGGCTACACCTTC	CASSPLDGRALYGYTF
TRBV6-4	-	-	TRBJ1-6	TGTGCCAGCAGTGAGCAGGGCTATAATTCACCCCTCCACTTT	CASSEQGYNSPLHF
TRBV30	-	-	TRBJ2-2	TGTGCCTGGAGTACCCGGGGGTTCAACACCGGGGAGCTGTTTTTT	CAWSTRGFNTGELFF
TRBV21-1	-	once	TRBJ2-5	TGTGCCAGCAGCAAAAACAGAACGGGGGGCGAGGGACGTGAGACCCAGTACTTC	CASSKNRTGGEGRETQYF
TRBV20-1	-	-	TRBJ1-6	TGCAGTGCTAGTCGCGGTGCCTCCTATAATTCACCCCTCCACTTT	CSASRGASYNSPLHF
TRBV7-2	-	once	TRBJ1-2	TGTGCCAGCAGCTTTCCGGGAGACCTGCTCTATTCTGGCTACACCTTC	CASSFPGDLLYSGYTF
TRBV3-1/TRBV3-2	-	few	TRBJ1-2	TGTGCCAGCAGCCCTACAGGGATCCTCTATGGCTACACCTTC	CASSPTGILYGYTF
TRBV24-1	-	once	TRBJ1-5	TGTGCCACGCAGGGGTACAGCAATCAGCCCCAGCATTTT	CATQGYSNQPQHF
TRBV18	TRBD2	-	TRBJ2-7	TGTGCCAGCTCACCACGCCGCGGGAGGGAGTTCAGGGAGCAGTACTTC	CASSPRRGREFREQYF
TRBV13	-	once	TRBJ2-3	TGTGCCAGCAGCCAAAACACAGATACGCAGTATTTT	CASSQNTDTQYF
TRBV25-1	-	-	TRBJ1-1	TGTGCCAGCAGTGAACCCCAGGGGAACACTGAAGCTTTCTTT	CASSEPQGNTEAFF
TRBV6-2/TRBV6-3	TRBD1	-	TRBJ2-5	TGTGCCAGCAGTTACGAGGGGATTTTTGCCGGGACAGGGGTTGAGACCCAGTACTTC	CASSYEGIFAGTGVETQYF
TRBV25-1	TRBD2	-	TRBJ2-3	TGTGCCAGCAGTGATCAGGGACTAGCGGGAGCAGATACGCAGTATTTT	CASSDQGLAGADTQYF
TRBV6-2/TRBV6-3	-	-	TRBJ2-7	TGTGCCAGCAGTTACAGTCAGGGCAGTTTCGAGCAGTACTTC	CASSYSQGSFEQYF
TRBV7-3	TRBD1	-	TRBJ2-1	TGTGCCAGCAGCCCGCGGGCAGGGGGCATTCTAAGGACCCCCTCGGAGAATGAGCAGTTCTTC	CASSPRAGGILRTPSENEQFF
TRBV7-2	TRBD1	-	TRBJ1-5	TGTGCCAGCAGCTTAACAGGGGGCAATCAGCCCCAGCATTTT	CASSLTGGNQPQHF
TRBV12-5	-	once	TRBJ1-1	TGTGCTAGTGGTTCGTACAGGGTGGCGGACACTGAAGCTTTCTTT	CASGSYRVADTEAFF
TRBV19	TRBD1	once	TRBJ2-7	TGTGCCAGTAGTATCGCCGGGACAGGACCCTACGAGCAGTACTTC	CASSIAGTGPYEQYF
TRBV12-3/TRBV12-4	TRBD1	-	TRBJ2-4	TGTGCCAGCACCGAGGGGGCTCAAAACATTCAGTACTTC	CASTEGAQNIQYF
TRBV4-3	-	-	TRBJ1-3	TGCGCCAGCAGCCAAGATTGGCAGGGGCTAAATGGAAACACCATATATTTT	CASSQDWQGLNGNTIYF
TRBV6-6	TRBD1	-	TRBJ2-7	TGTGCCAGCAGTTACCCAGACCGGGACAGCGCCTACGAGCAGTACTTC	CASSYPDRDSAYEQYF
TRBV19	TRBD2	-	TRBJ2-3	TGTGCCAGTAGTATAGAAACCTACCTTGCTAGCGGGAGTAAGCATACGCAGTATTTT	CASSIETYLASGSKHTQYF
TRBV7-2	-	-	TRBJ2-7	TGTGCCAGCAGCTTAGCGTTGACGGGCGGGATAATCTCCTACGAGCAGTACTTC	CASSLALTGGIISYEQYF
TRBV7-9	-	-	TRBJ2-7	TGTGCCAGCACTCCGGGACAAGGGACCTACGAGCAGTACTTC	CASTPGQGTYEQYF
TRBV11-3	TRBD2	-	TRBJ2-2	TGTGCCAGCAGCTTAGGCTTAGCGGGAGCGAACACCGGGGAGCTGTTTTTT	CASSLGLAGANTGELFF
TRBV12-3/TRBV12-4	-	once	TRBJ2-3	TGTGCCAGCAGTTTACGGGATGCGCAGTATTTT	CASSLRDAQYF
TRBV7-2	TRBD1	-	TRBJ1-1	TGTGCCAGCAGCCCCAGGGGGTGGAACACTGAAGCTTTCTTT	CASSPRGWNTEAFF
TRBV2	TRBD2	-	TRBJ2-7	TGTGCCAGCGCCTTCGGGGGGTACGAGCAGTACTTC	CASAFGGYEQYF
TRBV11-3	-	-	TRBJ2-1	TGTGCCAGCAGCTTAGACAGTAGAGCAGGTGAGCAGTTCTTC	CASSLDSRAGEQFF
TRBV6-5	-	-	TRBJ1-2	TGTGCCAGCAGTCTCCAGGTACCAGACGGCGGCTACACCTTC	CASSLQVPDGGYTF
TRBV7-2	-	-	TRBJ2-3	TGTGCCAGCAGCTCAAACAGGGTAGATACGCAGTATTTT	CASSSNRVDTQYF
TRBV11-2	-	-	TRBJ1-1	TGTGCCAGCAGCTTCAACAAGCAGGGGATGAACACTGAAGCTTTCTTT	CASSFNKQGMNTEAFF
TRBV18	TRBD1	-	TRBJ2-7	TGTGCCAGCTCACATCCGGGACAGAGCTACGAGCAGTACTTC	CASSHPGQSYEQYF
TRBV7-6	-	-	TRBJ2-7	TGTGCCAGCAGCTTAGAGGCGGGCCCGAGCTCCTACGAGCAGTACTTC	CASSLEAGPSSYEQYF
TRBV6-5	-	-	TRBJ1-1	TGTGCCAGCAGTTACTCGGGGAGGGACACTGAAGCTTTCTTT	CASSYSGRDTEAFF
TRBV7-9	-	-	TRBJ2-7	TGTGCCAGCAGCTTATTATCGGGAGTAAGCGACGAGCAGTACTTC	CASSLLSGVSDEQYF
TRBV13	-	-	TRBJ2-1	TGTGCCAGCAGCACCCGGGCGGGAAGAAATGAGCAGTTCTTC	CASSTRAGRNEQFF
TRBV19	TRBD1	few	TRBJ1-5	TGTGCCAGTAGTTCGGAAGGACAGGGAAATCAGCCCCAGCATTTT	CASSSEGQGNQPQHF
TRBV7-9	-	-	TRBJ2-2	TGTGCCAGCAGCGACAAGGCCACCGGGGAGCTGTTTTTT	CASSDKATGELFF
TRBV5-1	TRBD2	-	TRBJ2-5	TGCGCCAGCAGCTCACACGGACTAGCGGCTACATCGGAGACCCAGTACTTC	CASSSHGLAATSETQYF
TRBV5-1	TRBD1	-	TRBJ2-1	TGCGCCAGCAGCAAGGGACAGATCTACAATGAGCAGTTCTTC	CASSKGQIYNEQFF
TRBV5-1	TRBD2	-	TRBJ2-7	TGCGCCAGCAGCGGCGCTAGCGGGAGTTCCGAGCAGTACTTC	CASSGASGSSEQYF
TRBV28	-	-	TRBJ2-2	TGTGCCAGCAGTTTACAGAACACCGGGGAGCTGTTTTTT	CASSLQNTGELFF
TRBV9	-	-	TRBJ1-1	TGTGCCAGCAGCGTCTCACCAAGGGGGGGCTCGTGGACTGAAGCTTTCTTT	CASSVSPRGGSWTEAFF
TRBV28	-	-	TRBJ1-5	TGTGCCAGCAACTACGAGGGAAGCAATCAGCCCCAGCATTTT	CASNYEGSNQPQHF
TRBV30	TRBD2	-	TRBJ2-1	TGTGCCTGGAGTGAGGGACTAGCAGGCAATGAGCAGTTCTTC	CAWSEGLAGNEQFF
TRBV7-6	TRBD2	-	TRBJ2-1	TGTGCCAGCAGCTTAGTACCGGCTAGCGGGAGTGATGAGCAGTTCTTC	CASSLVPASGSDEQFF
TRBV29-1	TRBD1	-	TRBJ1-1	TGCAGCGCTGATCAGGGGGTTGGGACTGAAGCTTTCTTT	CSADQGVGTEAFF